This T cell receptor beta chain comes out of a study of blood T cell repertoires in COVID-19. Trimming took 6 bases from V and 6 from J; bases not matched to a gene: 13. The CDR3 totals 15 residues. Germline-derived CDR1 and CDR2 are LGHNA and YNFKEQ. Profiling relied on immunoSEQ multiplex PCR, and the TCRdb table lists in-frame clones only, not all of them. The sample has roughly 73,000 clones, about 86% seen once; the top ten hold 3% to 5%. The clonotype originates from a man in his 70s with active COVID-19. The chain is built from TRBV4-2 and TRBJ2-7; TRBD1 matches at 8 bases. Material: peripheral blood. The CDR3 region has the DNA TGTGCCAGCAGACCCTCAGGGGGCCGTTCCGCCGAGCAGTACTTC. Encoded protein: CASRPSGGRSAEQYF.